This T cell receptor beta chain was sequenced in a study of shared clonotypes between healthy human individuals. Regarding the study as a whole: Across a handful of donors, naive CD4 shared around 5%, naive CD8 approximately 3.5%, memory CD4 more than 2%, memory CD8 more than 0.35%.

With regard to this clone: Antigen: not known.

Here immunoSEQ multiplex PCR was the method, and the copy in TCRdb shows in-frame clones only, minus some. The sample has around 1.9 million clones; about 92% are singletons. CD45RO-negative, CCR7-selected cells formed the naive CD8 fraction, which excluded terminally differentiated effector memory CD45RA+ cells. V shed 6 bases, J shed 0 bases, and the junction held 5 bases outside the gene matches. Germline CDR1 and CDR2: SGHDN and FVKESK. The CDR3 extends over 16 amino acids. This receptor was obtained from a man younger than 30 in good health. Some clones in this sample may be carry-over from other donors' samples. The rearrangement links TRBV14 to TRBJ2-2; 9 positions match TRBD1. Material: naive CD8+ T cells from PBMCs. CDR3 sequence (DNA): TGTGCCAGCAGGAAAACAGGGGGCGCGAACACCGGGGAGCTGTTTTTT. Its protein product is CASRKTGGANTGELFF.